Listed here are 29 T cell receptor beta chains from one sample, sequenced in a study of cytomegalovirus exposure and HLA in healthy donors. Method: immunoSEQ multiplex PCR; TCRdb's copy keeps in-frame clones and lacks some. Of 150,000 to 200,000 clones listed, around 85% are singletons. The material sequenced was PBMCs. The receptor source for this set is a man aged 18-30 years in good health and CMV-seropositive.

The J gene is TRBJ2-1, the V gene TRBV5-6, with TRBD2 matching over 9 bases. The trim removed 4 bases at V and 8 bases at J, leaving 13 bases unmatched. This CDR3 comprises 16 residues. Germline loops: CDR1 SGHDT, CDR2 YYEEEE. CDR3 residues: CASSQQKREAFHEQFF. The CDR3, as DNA: TGTGCCAGCAGCCAACAGAAGCGGGAGGCTTTCCATGAGCAGTTCTTC.

This chain joins TRBV4-1 and TRBJ2-3; D might be TRBD2 (5 bases). Per the germline V gene, CDR1 is MGHRA and CDR2 is YSYEKL. This CDR3 region has 15 residues. Trimming took 0 bases from V and 10 from J, leaving 17 bases between them. The CDR3 bases are TGCGCCAGCAGCCAAGAGCGCCAACTAGGTTTTCCGCAGTATTTT. Amino acids: CASSQERQLGFPQYF.

This chain links TRBV28 with TRBJ1-5; perhaps TRBD1 as D (6 bases). Per germline, CDR1 MDHEN and CDR2 SYDVKM. Trimming shortened V by 1 base and J by 7 bases, and 14 bases separated the two germline ends. The CDR3 totals 15 residues. CDR3 coding DNA: TGTGCCAGCAGTTTATATACAGGGAACGGACAGCCCCAGCATTTT. Protein sequence: CASSLYTGNGQPQHF. Full variable domain (rest looked up from reference TRBV28 and TRBJ1-5): DVKVTQSSRYLVKRTGEKVFLECVQDMDHENMFWYRQDPGLGLRLIYFSYDVKMKEKGDIPEGYSVSREKKERFSLILESASTNQTSMYLCASSLYTGNGQPQHFGDGTRLSIL.

This chain connects TRBV28 to TRBJ2-7; weak D call: TRBD1 (5 bases). Germline V CDR1 and CDR2: MDHEN, SYDVKM. The CDR3 covers 13 residues. The V gene lost 3 bases and the J gene lost 3 bases, with 9 bases spanning the gap. The CDR3 nucleotides read TGTGCCAGCAGTTTCAGGGCTTACTACGAGCAGTACTTC. Translated, it gives CASSFRAYYEQYF.

The rearrangement links TRBV7-2 to TRBJ1-2, with D tentatively TRBD1 (5 bases). Trimming took off 1 base at V and 0 bases at J, with 15 bases between the two ends. Germline CDR1 reads SGHTA; CDR2 reads FQGNSA. This CDR3 contains 17 residues. This chain's CDR3 is CASSLVGPGVANYGYTF. In DNA form, the CDR3 reads TGTGCCAGCAGCTTAGTGGGGCCGGGAGTGGCTAACTATGGCTACACCTTC.

The chain carries TRBV19 and TRBJ1-1; D gene ambiguous. V lost 3 bases, J lost 1 base, and 9 bases lay in between. Germline V lookup: CDR1 LNHDA, CDR2 SQIVND (reference sequence). The CDR3 has 14 residues. As DNA, the CDR3 is TGTGCCAGTAGTATGATAACAGAGAACACTGAAGCTTTCTTT. Translating gives CASSMITENTEAFF.

The genes are TRBV7-9 and TRBJ1-2, with 7 bases lining up with TRBD1. This CDR3 is built from 16 residues. Germline values: CDR1 SEHNR, CDR2 FQNEAQ (reference sequence). Trimming cost V 1 base and J 4 bases; bases outside gene matches: 9. In DNA form, the CDR3 reads TGTGCCAGCAGCTTAGGTCTAGGGGGCGAGGTCTATGGCTACACCTTC. Protein: CASSLGLGGEVYGYTF.

V usage is TRBV27 and J usage is TRBJ1-6, with 7 bases identical to TRBD1. Looked up from germline, CDR1 is MNHEY and CDR2 is SMNVEV (reference sequence). The trim removed 6 bases at V and 9 bases at J, leaving 5 bases unmatched. The CDR3 runs 13 residues. The CDR3 protein is CASRMDRFSPLHF. DNA of the CDR3: TGTGCCAGCAGGATGGACAGGTTTTCACCCCTCCACTTT.

This chain uses TRBV18 with TRBJ2-6; D may be TRBD2 (5 bases). The CDR3 totals 16 residues. V was shortened by 6 bases and J by 2 bases, with 14 bases between the two germline ends. The germline V gene encodes CDR1 KGHSH and CDR2 LQKENI. CDR3 sequence: CASSPKIGTGANVLTF. CDR3 bases: TGTGCCAGCTCTCCCAAGATCGGGACTGGGGCCAACGTCCTGACTTTC.

This clone occurred once. The V gene is TRBV5-1, the J gene TRBJ2-3; 9 positions match TRBD1. The CDR3 is made up of 16 amino acids. Germline CDR1 is SGHRS and CDR2 is YFSETQ. V gave up 7 bases and J gave up 5 bases; unmatched junction bases: 14. CDR3 nucleotides: TGCGCCAGCCCCGCACTAGGGACAGGGCAAGGAGATACGCAGTATTTT. This translates into CASPALGTGQGDTQYF.

The rearrangement links TRBV4-1 to TRBJ1-5; possible D gene TRBD1, 5 bases. This CDR3 region has 17 residues. Germline assignment: CDR1 MGHRA and CDR2 YSYEKL. The V end was cut by 2 bases, the J end by 0 bases, with 14 bases between. DNA for the CDR3: TGCGCCAGCAGCCAAACCGGACACCCCGATAGCAATCAGCCCCAGCATTTT. This translates into CASSQTGHPDSNQPQHF.

This clone was counted a single time. The rearrangement joins TRBV19 to TRBJ1-5, with D possibly matching TRBD1 (6 bases). CDR3 length: 14 residues. The V end lost 0 bases, the J end lost 9 bases, and 12 bases lay between the germline ends. Germline V lookup: CDR1 LNHDA, CDR2 SQIVND (reference sequence). The CDR3 bases are TGTGCCAGTAGTATAGAAGGGCGAGGGGGGCCCCAGCATTTT. This translates into CASSIEGRGGPQHF.

The V gene is TRBV5-1, the J gene TRBJ2-7, with TRBD1 matching 7 bases. The CDR3 has 14 residues. Germline trimming cut 2 bases from V and 2 bases from J; bases unmatched to any gene: 4. Per germline, CDR1 SGHRS and CDR2 YFSETQ. The CDR3 here is CASSFLQGTYEQYF. The CDR3 nucleotides read TGCGCCAGCAGCTTTCTACAGGGGACCTACGAGCAGTACTTC.

The chain joins TRBV5-1 to TRBJ2-2; tentative D call: TRBD2 (6 bases). Germline-derived CDR1 and CDR2 are SGHRS and YFSETQ. The germline V and J ends were trimmed by 4 bases and 4 bases, with 14 bases remaining between them. The CDR3 has 15 amino acids. CDR3 in amino acids: CASSGKVGGTGELFF. In DNA, the CDR3 is TGCGCCAGCAGCGGGAAGGTCGGGGGCACCGGGGAGCTGTTTTTT.

This sequence joins TRBV5-1 and TRBJ2-7; tentative D call: TRBD1 (5 bases). Trimming removed 4 bases at V and 3 bases at J, with 14 bases between. This CDR3 comprises 14 residues. Looked up from germline, CDR1 is SGHRS and CDR2 is YFSETQ. CDR3 loop: CASSITTGSYEQYF. The CDR3 DNA sequence: TGCGCCAGCAGCATTACCACAGGAAGCTACGAGCAGTACTTC.

This rearrangement joins TRBV27 to TRBJ2-2, with D possibly being TRBD2 (5 bases). V dropped 7 bases and J dropped 2 bases, with 20 bases sitting between them. Germline V CDR1 and CDR2: MNHEY, SMNVEV (reference sequence). The length of the CDR3 is 17 residues. The CDR3 loop is CASTGIPSGGNTGELFF. The CDR3, as DNA: TGTGCCAGCACCGGTATACCAAGCGGCGGCAACACCGGGGAGCTGTTTTTT.

This clone was found a few times. The gene calls are TRBV9 and TRBJ1-6; D perhaps matches TRBD1 (5 bases). Germline V lookup: CDR1 SGDLS, CDR2 YYNGEE. CDR3 size: 15 residues. Trimming stripped 0 bases from V and 7 bases from J, with 11 bases between. The CDR3 reads CASSVDGGSNSPLHF. The CDR3 region has the DNA TGTGCCAGCAGCGTAGATGGGGGGTCGAATTCACCCCTCCACTTT.

The chain is built from TRBV27 and TRBJ2-7; TRBD1 agrees at 9 bases. CDR1 is MNHEY, CDR2 SMNVEV, per germline (reference sequence). J gave up 7 bases and V 5 bases, and 9 bases lay outside the gene matches. The CDR3 has 14 amino acids. The CDR3 coding sequence is TGTGCCAGCAGTCCCGGGACAGGGAGCTCAGAGCAGTACTTC. Amino acid sequence: CASSPGTGSSEQYF.

This chain's CDR3 is CSVVRGNGYTF. The DNA for the CDR3 is TGCAGCGTTGTCCGTGGCAATGGCTACACCTTC. The V call is TRBV29-1, the J call TRBJ1-2; no definite D call. The germline gives CDR1 SQVTM, CDR2 ANQGSEA. V lost 4 bases and J 6 bases, leaving 9 bases between the germline ends. This CDR3 is 11 amino acids long.

The chain recombines TRBV7-9 with TRBJ2-5, with 7 bases that match TRBD1. The CDR3 has 16 amino acids. Germline CDR1 is SEHNR and CDR2 is FQNEAQ (reference sequence). J was trimmed by 2 bases and V by 1 base; bases with no gene match: 7. CDR3 residues: CASSLGGGAHQETQYF. For the CDR3, the DNA is TGTGCCAGCAGCTTAGGAGGGGGCGCACATCAAGAGACCCAGTACTTC.

The chain recombines TRBV28 with TRBJ2-4; maybe TRBD2 (6 bases). The germline CDR1 and CDR2 sequences are MDHEN and SYDVKM. Trimming took off 5 bases at V and 7 bases at J, with 12 bases between the two ends. The CDR3 has 13 residues. In nucleotides, the CDR3 is TGTGCCAGCAGTGGAGGGACCTCGAACATTCAGTACTTC. Translated: CASSGGTSNIQYF. Filled out from reference TRBV28 and TRBJ2-4, the complete variable domain reads DVKVTQSSRYLVKRTGEKVFLECVQDMDHENMFWYRQDPGLGLRLIYFSYDVKMKEKGDIPEGYSVSREKKERFSLILESASTNQTSMYLCASSGGTSNIQYFGAGTRLSVL.

V gene TRBV25-1 combines with J gene TRBJ1-6, with 8 nucleotides matching TRBD1. Looked up from germline, CDR1 is MGHDK and CDR2 is SYGVNS. J gave up 10 bases and V 2 bases, and 7 bases lay outside the gene matches. This CDR3 contains 15 residues. The CDR3 loop reads CASSEDPGGWSPLHF. The CDR3 DNA follows: TGTGCCAGCAGTGAAGACCCAGGGGGCTGGTCACCCCTCCACTTT.

The chain joins TRBV28 to TRBJ1-2; D is possibly TRBD1 (6 bases). Germline assignment: CDR1 MDHEN and CDR2 SYDVKM. Trimming stripped 7 bases from V and 2 bases from J, with 14 bases between. This CDR3 has 14 residues. This CDR3 reads CASTTGGGNYGYTF. The CDR3 DNA is TGTGCCAGCACCACGGGGGGGGGCAACTATGGCTACACCTTC.

V usage is TRBV11-2 and J usage is TRBJ2-7; 8 positions agree with TRBD2. This CDR3 is built from 16 residues. Per germline, CDR1 SGHAT and CDR2 FQNNGV. V lost 5 bases, J lost 6 bases, and 15 bases stayed unmatched. CDR3 protein: CASSNRLGGGLGEQYF. Here the CDR3 DNA reads TGTGCCAGCAGCAATCGTCTAGGCGGGGGGCTAGGCGAGCAGTACTTC. Full variable domain (rest looked up from reference TRBV11-2 and TRBJ2-7): EAGVAQSPRYKIIEKRQSVAFWCNPISGHATLYWYQQILGQGPKLLIQFQNNGVVDDSQLPKDRFSAERLKGVDSTLKIQPAKLEDSAVYLCASSNRLGGGLGEQYFGPGTRLTVT.

The chain uses TRBV18 and TRBJ2-1; no definite D call. This CDR3 has 15 amino acids. V was cut by 1 base and J by 0 bases, with 7 bases left in between. Germline CDR1 and CDR2: KGHSH and LQKENI. CDR3 amino acids: CASSPQSNSYNEQFF. For the CDR3, the DNA is TGTGCCAGCTCACCACAGAGCAACTCCTACAATGAGCAGTTCTTC.

This clone has a single count. CDR3 protein: CASSQGQVPYEQYF. In DNA form, the CDR3 reads TGTGCCAGCAGCCAAGGGCAGGTGCCCTACGAGCAGTACTTC. The rearrangement uses TRBV14 and TRBJ2-7; D unresolved. The CDR3 is made up of 14 amino acids. Trimming left V 1 base short and J 2 bases short, with 9 bases between. CDR1 and CDR2 from the germline V gene are SGHDN and FVKESK.

The chain joins TRBV2 to TRBJ1-2, with D perhaps matching TRBD1 (5 bases). Germline CDR1 reads SNHLY; CDR2 reads FYNNEI. V was shortened by 6 bases and J by 3 bases, with 8 bases between the two germline ends. The CDR3 consists of 12 residues. The CDR3 region is CASRGLHYGYTF. The DNA of the CDR3 is TGTGCCAGCAGGGGACTTCACTATGGCTACACCTTC.

CDR3 sequence: CASSSRTGDSPLHF. The CDR3 region has the DNA TGTGCCAGCAGCTCCAGGACAGGGGATTCACCCCTCCACTTT. The rearrangement uses TRBV5-8 and TRBJ1-6, with TRBD1 matching over 9 bases. Germline CDR1 SGHTS, CDR2 YDEGEE. This CDR3 is built from 14 residues. V gave up 3 bases and J gave up 8 bases; unmatched junction bases: 3.

The chain links TRBV27 to TRBJ2-2; 7 bases fit TRBD2. The germline CDR1 and CDR2 sequences are MNHEY and SMNVEV (reference sequence). The CDR3 length is 16 residues. Losses at the gene ends were 5 bases for V and 3 bases for J; bases not matched to a gene: 9. CDR3 protein: CASSLIAGRDTGELFF. The CDR3 DNA is TGTGCCAGCAGTCTAATAGCGGGTCGTGACACCGGGGAGCTGTTTTTT.